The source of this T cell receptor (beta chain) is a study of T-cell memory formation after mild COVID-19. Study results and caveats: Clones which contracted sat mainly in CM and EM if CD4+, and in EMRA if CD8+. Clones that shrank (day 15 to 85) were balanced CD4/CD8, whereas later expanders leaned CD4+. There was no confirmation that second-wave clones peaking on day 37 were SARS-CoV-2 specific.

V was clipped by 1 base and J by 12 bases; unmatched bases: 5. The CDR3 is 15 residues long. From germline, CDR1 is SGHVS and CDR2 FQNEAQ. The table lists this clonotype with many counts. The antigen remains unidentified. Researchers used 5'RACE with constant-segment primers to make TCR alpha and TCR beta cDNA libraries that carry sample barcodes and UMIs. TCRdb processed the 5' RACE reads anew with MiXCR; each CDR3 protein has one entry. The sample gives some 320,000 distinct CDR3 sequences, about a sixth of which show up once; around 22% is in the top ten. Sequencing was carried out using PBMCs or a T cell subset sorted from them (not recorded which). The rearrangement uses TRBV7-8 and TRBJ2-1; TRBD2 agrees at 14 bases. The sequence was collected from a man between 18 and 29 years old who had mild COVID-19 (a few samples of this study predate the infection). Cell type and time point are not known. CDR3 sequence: CASSLGLAGGPGQFF. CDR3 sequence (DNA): TGTGCCAGCAGCTTAGGACTAGCGGGGGGGCCTGGGCAGTTCTTC.